This TCR beta chain was observed in a study of cytomegalovirus exposure and HLA in healthy donors. In the study overall: An earlier analysis found 100 million or so unique TCR beta sequences from about 190 million T cells.

The V and J ends lost 3 bases and 1 base respectively, with 9 bases between them. Germline CDR1 and CDR2: MNHEY and SMNVEV (reference sequence). The CDR3 totals 14 residues. In regard to this clone: Its antigen is not known.

Vbeta (60) and Jbeta (13) primers were used in the PCR. Only in-frame clones appear in the TCRdb table, and some are missing; sequencing was by immunoSEQ multiplex PCR. Of 150,000 or so clones listed, around four fifths are singletons. Likely unrecorded immune exposures existed in these nominally healthy donors. Study-wide results and limits: In an earlier analysis, in about 530 donors, most V segments appeared productive either ~90% or ~30% of the time.

The clonotype was recovered from a female donor in good health and CMV-seronegative. The specimen sequenced was PBMCs. The chain couples TRBV27 to TRBJ1-1, with D possibly being TRBD1 (6 bases). The CDR3 sequence is CASSFSRGNTEAFF. The CDR3 DNA reads as TGTGCCAGCAGTTTCAGCAGGGGGAACACTGAAGCTTTCTTT.